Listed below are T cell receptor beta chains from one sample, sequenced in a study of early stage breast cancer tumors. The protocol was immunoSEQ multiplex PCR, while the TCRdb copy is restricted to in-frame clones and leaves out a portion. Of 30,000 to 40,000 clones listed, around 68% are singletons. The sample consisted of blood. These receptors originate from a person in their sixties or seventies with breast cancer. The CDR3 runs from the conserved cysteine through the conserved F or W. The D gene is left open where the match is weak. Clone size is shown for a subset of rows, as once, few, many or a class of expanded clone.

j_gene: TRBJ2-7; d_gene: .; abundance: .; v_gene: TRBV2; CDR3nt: TGTGCCAGCAGAGAAACTGTGAGGGAGCAGTACTTC; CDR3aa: CASRETVREQYF
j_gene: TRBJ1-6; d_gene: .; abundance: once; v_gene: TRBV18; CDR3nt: TGTGCCAGCTCCACCCTCGGTTCACCCCTCCACTTT; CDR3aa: CASSTLGSPLHF
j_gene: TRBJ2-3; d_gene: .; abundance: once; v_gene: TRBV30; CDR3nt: TGTGCCTGGGGGGGGCGGGCAGGATCCAGGGATACGCAGTATTTT; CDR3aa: CAWGGRAGSRDTQYF
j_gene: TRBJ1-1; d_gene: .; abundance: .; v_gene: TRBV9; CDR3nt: TGTGCCAGCAGTTCGACACGAAGCACTGAAGCTTTCTTT; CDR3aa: CASSSTRSTEAFF
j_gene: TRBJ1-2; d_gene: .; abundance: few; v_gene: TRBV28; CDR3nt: TGTGCCAGCAGTTTGCACAGGGTCGGCGATGGCTACACCTTC; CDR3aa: CASSLHRVGDGYTF
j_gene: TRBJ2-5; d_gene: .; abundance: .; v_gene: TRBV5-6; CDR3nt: TGTGCCAGCAGCTCCGGCTGGGGGCCTCAAGAGACCCAGTACTTC; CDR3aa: CASSSGWGPQETQYF
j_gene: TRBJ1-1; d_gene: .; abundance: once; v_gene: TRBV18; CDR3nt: TGTGCCAGCTCACCACCGAGCAGGCTGAACACTGAAGCTTTCTTT; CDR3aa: CASSPPSRLNTEAFF
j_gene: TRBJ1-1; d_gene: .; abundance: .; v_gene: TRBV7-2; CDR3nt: TGTGCCAGCAGCTCTCCCCGGGGAGACCGGAACACTGAAGCTTTCTTT; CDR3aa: CASSSPRGDRNTEAFF
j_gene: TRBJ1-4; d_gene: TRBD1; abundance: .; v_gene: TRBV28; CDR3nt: TGTGCCAGCAGTGAACAGGGGGGTAATGAAAAACTGTTTTTT; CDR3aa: CASSEQGGNEKLFF
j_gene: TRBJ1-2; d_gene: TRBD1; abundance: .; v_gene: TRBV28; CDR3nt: TGTGCCAGCAGTTTTGGGACAGGGAGAAGTGGCTACACCTTC; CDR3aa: CASSFGTGRSGYTF
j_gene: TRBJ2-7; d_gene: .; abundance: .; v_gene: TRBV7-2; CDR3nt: TGTGCCAGCAGCTTATCGGACAGCTCCTACGAGCAGTACTTC; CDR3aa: CASSLSDSSYEQYF
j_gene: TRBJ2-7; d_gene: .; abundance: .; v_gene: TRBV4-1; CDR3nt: TGCGCCAGCAGCCAAGGGGTTAGGGGAGTCTACGAGCAGTACTTC; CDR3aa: CASSQGVRGVYEQYF
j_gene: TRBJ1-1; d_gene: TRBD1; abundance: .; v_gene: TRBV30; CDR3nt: TGTGCCTGGAGTACCGGGACAGGGTACACTGAAGCTTTCTTT; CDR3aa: CAWSTGTGYTEAFF
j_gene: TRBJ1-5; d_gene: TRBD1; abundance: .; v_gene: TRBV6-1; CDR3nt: TGTGCCAGCAGTGGGTACGGGACAGGCCATAGCAATCAGCCCCAGCATTTT; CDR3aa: CASSGYGTGHSNQPQHF
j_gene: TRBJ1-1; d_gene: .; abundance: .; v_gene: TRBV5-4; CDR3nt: TGTGCCAGCAGCTTAAGTTGGCAGAGTAACACTGAAGCTTTCTTT; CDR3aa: CASSLSWQSNTEAFF
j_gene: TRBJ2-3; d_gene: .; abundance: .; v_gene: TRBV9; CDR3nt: TGTGCCAGCAGCGAAAGTGCTAGCACAGATACGCAGTATTTT; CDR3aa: CASSESASTDTQYF
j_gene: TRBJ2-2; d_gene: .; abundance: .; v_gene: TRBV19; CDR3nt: TGTGCCAGTAGTATAGTAAGCGGGACCGGGGAGCTGTTTTTT; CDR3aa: CASSIVSGTGELFF
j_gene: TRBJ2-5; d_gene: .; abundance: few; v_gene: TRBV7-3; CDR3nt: TGTGCCAGCAGCTTATGGGGCGCAGGGGCTCGGGAGACCCAGTACTTC; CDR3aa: CASSLWGAGARETQYF
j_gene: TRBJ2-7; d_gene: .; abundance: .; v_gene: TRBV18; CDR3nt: TGTGCCAGCTCACCGGGGGCGAGCTACGAGCAGTACTTC; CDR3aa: CASSPGASYEQYF
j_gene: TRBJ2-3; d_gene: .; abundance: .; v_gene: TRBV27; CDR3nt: TGTGCCAGCAGTTTTCTGGCTAGCGTACGGCAAGATACGCAGTATTTT; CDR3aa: CASSFLASVRQDTQYF
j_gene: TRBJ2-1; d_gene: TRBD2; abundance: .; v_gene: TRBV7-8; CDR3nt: TGTGCCAGCAGCCCAAGGACTAGCGGGAGGGCCGACAATGAGCAGTTCTTC; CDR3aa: CASSPRTSGRADNEQFF
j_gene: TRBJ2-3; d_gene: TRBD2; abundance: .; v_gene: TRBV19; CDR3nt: TGTGCCAGTAGTATTAGCCTAGCGGGAGGCGGATCGCAGTATTTT; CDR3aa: CASSISLAGGGSQYF
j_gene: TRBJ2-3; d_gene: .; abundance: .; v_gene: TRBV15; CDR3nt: TGTGCCACCAGCAGAGATGGGAAGACTAGCACAGATACGCAGTATTTT; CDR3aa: CATSRDGKTSTDTQYF
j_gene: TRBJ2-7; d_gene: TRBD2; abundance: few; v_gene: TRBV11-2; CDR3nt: TGTGCCAGCAGCTTAGCGGGAGGGCCTTACGAGCAGTACTTC; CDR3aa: CASSLAGGPYEQYF
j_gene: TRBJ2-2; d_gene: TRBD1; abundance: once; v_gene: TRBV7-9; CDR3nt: TGTGCCAGCAGCTCAGGACAGGTGAACACCGGGGAGCTGTTTTTT; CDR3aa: CASSSGQVNTGELFF
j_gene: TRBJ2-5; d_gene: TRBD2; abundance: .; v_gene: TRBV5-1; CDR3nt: TGCGCCAGCAGCTTGGGCTGGTCACTAGCGGAAGAGACCCAGTACTTC; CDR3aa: CASSLGWSLAEETQYF
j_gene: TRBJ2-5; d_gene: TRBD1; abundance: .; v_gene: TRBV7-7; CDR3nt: TGTGCTAGCAGCTCGGGACAGGGAGGGGAGACCCAGTACTTC; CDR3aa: CASSSGQGGETQYF
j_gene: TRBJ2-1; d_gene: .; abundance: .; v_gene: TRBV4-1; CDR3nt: TGCGCCAGCAGCCATTCGTCCGGGAGCTCCTACAATGAGCAGTTCTTC; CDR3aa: CASSHSSGSSYNEQFF
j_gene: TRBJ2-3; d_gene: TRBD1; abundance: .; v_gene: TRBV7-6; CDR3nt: TGTGCCAGCAGACGGACAGGGTCGGTCACAGATACGCAGTATTTT; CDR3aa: CASRRTGSVTDTQYF
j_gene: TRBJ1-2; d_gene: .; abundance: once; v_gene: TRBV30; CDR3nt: TGTGCCTGGAGTCTGGGGGACTATGGCTACACCTTC; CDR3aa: CAWSLGDYGYTF
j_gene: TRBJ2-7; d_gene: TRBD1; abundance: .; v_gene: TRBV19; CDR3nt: TGTGCCACTTCGACAGGGCTTGGTGCGCAGTACTTC; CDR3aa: CATSTGLGAQYF
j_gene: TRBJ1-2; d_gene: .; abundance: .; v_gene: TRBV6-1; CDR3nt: TGTGCCAGCAACGAGGACTATGGCTACACCTTC; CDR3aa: CASNEDYGYTF
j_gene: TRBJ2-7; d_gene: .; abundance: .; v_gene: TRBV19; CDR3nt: TGTGCCAGTAGTTTTCAGACAGGTTCTTCGGCCTACGAGCAGTACTTC; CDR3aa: CASSFQTGSSAYEQYF
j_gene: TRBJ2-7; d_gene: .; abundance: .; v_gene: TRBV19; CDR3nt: TGTGCCAGTAGTATCGCAGGGGAGAGGACCTACGAGCAGTACTTC; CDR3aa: CASSIAGERTYEQYF
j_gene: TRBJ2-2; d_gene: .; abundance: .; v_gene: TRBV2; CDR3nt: TGTGCCAGGAAAAGATCCGGGGCGAACACCGGGGAGCTGTTTTTT; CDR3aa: CARKRSGANTGELFF
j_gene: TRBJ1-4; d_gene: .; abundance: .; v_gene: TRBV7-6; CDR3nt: TGTGCCAGCAGCTTAGACAGAGTTCCGGGTGAAAAACTGTTTTTT; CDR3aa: CASSLDRVPGEKLFF